These 29 T cell receptor beta chains share one sample of origin, sequenced in a study of T-cell memory formation after mild COVID-19. TCRdb reanalysed the 5' RACE reads using MiXCR and keeps one entry per CDR3 protein. The sample records around 530,000 distinct CDR3 sequences, about a fifth being singletons. Material for sequencing was PBMCs or a T cell subset sorted from them (not recorded which). Every receptor here comes from an adult woman who had mild COVID-19 (a few samples of this study predate the infection). Cell type and time point are not known.

The rearrangement uses TRBV4-3 and TRBJ2-1; 9 bases align to TRBD1. The CDR3 length is 16 residues. Germline-derived CDR1 and CDR2 are LGHNA and YSLEER. The ends lost 4 bases at V and 4 bases at J; junction bases unmatched: 8. The CDR3 sequence: CASSLLGGQGYNEQFF. CDR3 DNA sequence: TGCGCCAGCAGCCTCCTAGGCGGACAGGGGTACAATGAGCAGTTCTTC.

This chain uses TRBV6-5 with TRBJ1-5, with D unresolved. V gave up 6 bases and J gave up 3 bases, with 12 bases separating them. Germline V gives CDR1 MNHEY, CDR2 SVGAGI. The CDR3 is made up of 14 amino acids. DNA for the CDR3: TGTGCCAGCAGCCCTAGGCCCCACAATCAGCCCCAGCATTTT. It translates to CASSPRPHNQPQHF.

Only a few counts were recorded for this clonotype. The chain combines TRBV5-1 with TRBJ2-3; 8 positions match TRBD1. The V and J ends lost 5 bases and 0 bases, in that order; junction bases with no gene match: 17. Looked up from germline, CDR1 is SGHRS and CDR2 is YFSETQ. This CDR3 contains 19 residues. The CDR3 is CASSPLTYPTGESTDTQYF. The CDR3 bases are TGCGCCAGCAGTCCCTTGACGTACCCGACAGGGGAAAGCACAGATACGCAGTATTTT.

This clonotype was counted a few times. The chain uses TRBV12-3 or TRBV12-4 and TRBJ1-5; TRBD1 matches at 10 bases. V shed 4 bases and J 3 bases; nucleotides not matched to a gene: 9. CDR3 length equals 17 residues. CDR3 nucleotide sequence: TGTGCCAGCAGTTCTTATGGGACAGGGGCTTACAATCAGCCCCAGCATTTT. Its translation is CASSSYGTGAYNQPQHF.

The chain employs TRBV5-6 and TRBJ2-7; maybe TRBD1 (6 bases). The length of the CDR3 is 15 residues. The germline gives CDR1 SGHDT, CDR2 YYEEEE. Trimming shortened V by 4 bases and J by 2 bases, and 16 bases separated the two germline ends. CDR3 sequence: CASSPYPQGTYEQYF. As DNA, the CDR3 is TGTGCCAGCAGCCCTTATCCACAGGGCACCTACGAGCAGTACTTC. The full variable domain, rest sourced from reference TRBV5-6 and TRBJ2-7, is DAGVTQSPTHLIKTRGQQVTLRCSPKSGHDTVSWYQQALGQGPQFIFQYYEEEERQRGNFPDRFSGHQFPNYSSELNVNALLLGDSALYLCASSPYPQGTYEQYFGPGTRLTVT.

In its sample, this clonotype was seen a few times. The gene calls are TRBV6-1 and TRBJ1-5, with unresolved D. V was cut by 6 bases and J by 0 bases, with 18 bases left in between. The V gene's germline CDR1 is MNHNS and CDR2 SASEGT. The CDR3 sequence is 17 residues long. CDR3 nucleotide sequence: TGTGCCAGCAGACCCTCCGGCTCTTACCTTAGCAATCAGCCCCAGCATTTT. This translates into CASRPSGSYLSNQPQHF.

There are a few counts of this clonotype. The V gene is TRBV20-1, the J gene TRBJ2-1, with 8 bases aligning to TRBD2. The CDR3 has 15 residues. With V trimmed by 0 bases and J by 5 bases, 6 bases remained unmatched. CDR1 is DFQATT, CDR2 SNEGSKA, per germline (reference sequence). CDR3: CSAREWREDDNEQFF. The CDR3 nucleotides read TGCAGTGCTAGAGAATGGCGGGAGGACGACAATGAGCAGTTCTTC.

The chain is built from TRBV12-3 or TRBV12-4 and TRBJ1-2; D remains unclear. This CDR3 comprises 11 residues. The CDR3 DNA sequence: TGTGCGGCGGTACGTGGTAGAGGCTACACCTTC. Its protein product is CAAVRGRGYTF.

This clonotype was observed a few times. The chain's CDR3 is CASSLKGDKGVYEQYF. CDR3 bases: TGCGCCAGCAGCTTGAAGGGCGACAAAGGGGTCTACGAGCAGTACTTC. The gene calls are TRBV5-1 and TRBJ2-7; tentatively, D is TRBD1 (5 bases). The ends were cut back, 1 base at V and 3 bases at J, with 17 bases in the middle. This CDR3 contains 16 residues. CDR1 is SGHRS, CDR2 YFSETQ, per germline. The full variable domain, rest sourced from reference TRBV5-1 and TRBJ2-7, is KAGVTQTPRYLIKTRGQQVTLSCSPISGHRSVSWYQQTPGQGLQFLFEYFSETQRNKGNFPGRFSGRQFSNSRSEMNVSTLELGDSALYLCASSLKGDKGVYEQYFGPGTRLTVT.

The gene calls are TRBV7-9 and TRBJ2-7, with D tentatively TRBD2 (6 bases). Germline CDR1 reads SEHNR; CDR2 reads FQNEAQ (reference sequence). Trimming took 3 bases from V and 4 from J, leaving 13 bases between them. The CDR3 runs to 14 residues. For the CDR3, the DNA is TGTGCCAGCAGCTTCGGGGGAGCCGGATACGAGCAGTACTTC. Translated: CASSFGGAGYEQYF.

This rearrangement joins TRBV28 to TRBJ2-5; D is perhaps TRBD2 (6 bases). CDR3 length: 14 residues. Germline lookup yields CDR1 MDHEN and CDR2 SYDVKM. V gave up 7 bases and J gave up 2 bases, with 14 bases separating them. The CDR3 region is CASKVGGSQETQYF. In DNA, the CDR3 is TGTGCCAGCAAAGTGGGGGGTTCGCAAGAGACCCAGTACTTC.

This clonotype was found a few times. The chain joins TRBV25-1 to TRBJ1-2; 9 nucleotides agree with TRBD1. Germline lookup yields CDR1 MGHDK and CDR2 SYGVNS. J gave up 7 bases and V 6 bases, and 12 bases lay outside the gene matches. There are 15 residues in the CDR3. The CDR3 is CASSPLQGALGGYTF. In DNA form, the CDR3 reads TGTGCCAGCAGCCCCCTACAGGGGGCCTTGGGTGGCTACACCTTC.

This clonotype was found many times. The chain has TRBV5-1 and TRBJ2-1; 7 bases fit TRBD2. The CDR3 has 15 residues. The V gene end was trimmed by 0 bases and the J gene end by 1 base; junction bases not matched to a gene: 1. Germline V gene data show CDR1 as SGHRS and CDR2 as YFSETQ. CDR3 DNA: TGCGCCAGCAGCTTGGACGGGGGGTCCTACAATGAGCAGTTCTTC. Its translation: CASSLDGGSYNEQFF.

This clonotype was observed many times. This rearrangement joins TRBV12-3 or TRBV12-4 to TRBJ1-1; D is unclear. V was clipped by 3 bases and J by 0 bases, with 8 bases between them. This CDR3 is 14 amino acids long. The CDR3 reads CASSFKELNTEAFF. The DNA of the CDR3 is TGTGCCAGCAGTTTTAAGGAACTGAACACTGAAGCTTTCTTT.

This clonotype was counted a few times. V gene TRBV5-1 combines with J gene TRBJ2-1, with D perhaps matching TRBD2 (6 bases). The CDR3 consists of 13 residues. CDR1 is SGHRS, CDR2 YFSETQ, per germline. Trimming stripped 3 bases from V and 5 bases from J, with 9 bases between. DNA of the CDR3: TGCGCCAGCAGCTGGACTACCAACAATGAGCAGTTCTTC. Its translation is CASSWTTNNEQFF.

The chain uses TRBV19 and TRBJ1-5; D not certain. Per the germline V gene, CDR1 is LNHDA and CDR2 is SQIVND (reference sequence). This CDR3 is 13 amino acids long. The V end was cut by 0 bases, the J end by 4 bases, with 4 bases between. CDR3 in DNA: TGTGCCAGTAGTATAGATCCGAATCAGCCCCAGCATTTT. As protein: CASSIDPNQPQHF. The full variable domain, with the rest looked up from reference TRBV19 and TRBJ1-5, is DGGITQSPKYLFRKEGQNVTLSCEQNLNHDAMYWYRQDPGQGLRLIYYSQIVNDFQKGDIAEGYSVSREKKESFPLTVTSAQKNPTAFYLCASSIDPNQPQHFGDGTRLSIL.

This clonotype was seen more than once but under ten times. CDR3 amino acids: CSANPPLREGTQYF. The CDR3 DNA reads TGCAGTGCTAATCCGCCCCTACGGGAAGGGACCCAGTACTTC. The chain employs TRBV20-1 and TRBJ2-5, with D tentatively TRBD2 (5 bases). The germline gives CDR1 DFQATT, CDR2 SNEGSKA (reference sequence). The CDR3 has 14 amino acids. The V gene lost 4 bases and the J gene lost 7 bases, with 19 bases spanning the gap.

In this sample, this clonotype turned up many times. This sequence joins TRBV5-5 and TRBJ2-3, with TRBD2 identical over 11 bases. This CDR3 has 16 amino acids. The germline V gene encodes CDR1 SGHKS and CDR2 YYEKEE (reference sequence). V gave up 0 bases and J gave up 4 bases; unmatched junction bases: 4. The CDR3 DNA is TGTGCCAGCAGCTTGGAGCTAGCGGGGGGCCCAGATACGCAGTATTTT. Translating it yields CASSLELAGGPDTQYF. Drawing the rest from reference TRBV5-5 and TRBJ2-3, the complete variable domain is DAGVTQSPTHLIKTRGQQVTLRCSPISGHKSVSWYQQVLGQGPQFIFQYYEKEERGRGNFPDRFSARQFPNYSSELNVNALLLGDSALYLCASSLELAGGPDTQYFGPGTRLTVL.

The chain couples TRBV7-9 to TRBJ2-3; 7 bases match TRBD2. Germline V gene sequence: CDR1 SEHNR, CDR2 FQNEAQ (reference sequence). The CDR3 totals 15 residues. The V gene end was trimmed by 1 base and the J gene end by 5 bases; junction bases not matched to a gene: 6. CDR3 amino acids: CASSLVAGVLDTQYF. For the CDR3, the DNA is TGTGCCAGCAGCTTAGTCGCGGGGGTGTTAGATACGCAGTATTTT. Based on the CDR3 plus reference TRBV7-9 and TRBJ2-3, the full variable domain is DTGVSQNPRHKITKRGQNVTFRCDPISEHNRLYWYRQTLGQGPEFLTYFQNEAQLEKSRLLSDRFSAERPKGSFSTLEIQRTEQGDSAMYLCASSLVAGVLDTQYFGPGTRLTVL.

The V and J genes are TRBV4-1 and TRBJ2-3, with a possible D match to TRBD1 (6 bases). V was clipped by 4 bases and J by 3 bases, with 26 bases between them. This CDR3 comprises 19 residues. The germline gives CDR1 MGHRA, CDR2 YSYEKL. CDR3: CASSLDGQLERPATDTQYF. In nucleotides, the CDR3 is TGCGCCAGCAGCCTCGACGGACAGTTGGAAAGGCCGGCTACAGATACGCAGTATTTT.

V gene TRBV29-1 combines with J gene TRBJ1-4; tentatively, D is TRBD1 (6 bases). The CDR3 extends over 14 amino acids. V was trimmed by 4 bases and J by 6 bases, leaving 15 bases between them. Germline V gene sequence: CDR1 SQVTM, CDR2 ANQGSEA. The CDR3 loop reads CSVAVDSYDEKLFF. DNA for the CDR3: TGCAGCGTTGCGGTGGACAGTTATGATGAAAAACTGTTTTTT.

This clonotype was detected only a few times. The chain combines TRBV29-1 with TRBJ1-2; D is perhaps TRBD1 (5 bases). This CDR3 region has 14 residues. Trimming cost V 0 bases and J 3 bases, with 11 bases left between them. Germline V gene sequence: CDR1 SQVTM, CDR2 ANQGSEA. The CDR3 loop reads CSVEDWNRHYGYTF. CDR3 nucleotides: TGCAGCGTTGAAGATTGGAACAGGCACTATGGCTACACCTTC.

This clonotype occurred a few times. The J gene is TRBJ1-2, the V gene TRBV5-5; 8 bases map to TRBD1. The J segment lost 4 bases and the V segment lost 3 bases, leaving 8 bases of the junction unmatched. CDR1 is SGHKS and CDR2 is YYEKEE in the germline V gene (reference sequence). CDR3 size: 15 residues. The CDR3 DNA reads TGTGCCAGCAGCTCGGACAGGGTGGGGTCCTATGGCTACACCTTC. Its protein is CASSSDRVGSYGYTF. Drawing the rest from reference TRBV5-5 and TRBJ1-2, the complete variable domain is DAGVTQSPTHLIKTRGQQVTLRCSPISGHKSVSWYQQVLGQGPQFIFQYYEKEERGRGNFPDRFSARQFPNYSSELNVNALLLGDSALYLCASSSDRVGSYGYTFGSGTRLTVV.

This clonotype was counted between two and nine times. V is TRBV6-2 or TRBV6-3 and J is TRBJ2-7; D is perhaps TRBD1 or TRBD2 (5 bases each). Germline V gene sequence: CDR1 MNHEY, CDR2 SVGEGT. V dropped 2 bases and J dropped 7 bases, with 15 bases sitting between them. CDR3 length: 14 residues. The CDR3 here is CASSYPTGTGEQYF. The CDR3 DNA sequence: TGTGCCAGCAGTTACCCCACCGGGACGGGGGAGCAGTACTTC.

This clonotype was seen more than once but under ten times. The chain joins TRBV12-3 or TRBV12-4 to TRBJ1-5; D is possibly TRBD1 (5 bases). V lost 10 bases and J lost 2, with 15 bases in between. This CDR3 is 14 amino acids long. The CDR3 here is CATWDSGGNQPQHF. CDR3 bases: TGTGCCACCTGGGACTCGGGGGGCAATCAGCCCCAGCATTTT.

The chain carries TRBV5-1 and TRBJ2-7; 10 bases line up with TRBD1. Unmatched junction bases numbered 13, after V lost 4 bases and J lost 0 bases. CDR3 size: 18 residues. Germline loops: CDR1 SGHRS, CDR2 YFSETQ. The CDR3 protein is CASSLRPGTGDSSYEQYF. The CDR3 bases are TGCGCCAGCAGCCTACGTCCCGGGACAGGGGACAGCTCCTACGAGCAGTACTTC. Complete variable domain (other parts from reference TRBV5-1 and TRBJ2-7): KAGVTQTPRYLIKTRGQQVTLSCSPISGHRSVSWYQQTPGQGLQFLFEYFSETQRNKGNFPGRFSGRQFSNSRSEMNVSTLELGDSALYLCASSLRPGTGDSSYEQYFGPGTRLTVT.

The chain joins TRBV3-1 to TRBJ2-1, with a weak D call TRBD1 (5 bases). Trimming removed 0 bases at V and 4 bases at J, with 16 bases between. This CDR3 is built from 17 residues. The V gene's germline CDR1 is LGHDT and CDR2 YNNKEL (reference sequence). CDR3 nucleotide sequence: TGTGCCAGCAGCCAAGAGGTTATAGGGGCCCTATACAATGAGCAGTTCTTC. Its translation is CASSQEVIGALYNEQFF.

CDR3 nucleotide sequence: TGTGCCATCAGTTGGGACAGCGCTGGAATGGGGACTGAAGCTTTCTTT. Translating gives CAISWDSAGMGTEAFF. This chain connects TRBV10-3 to TRBJ1-1; 7 bases are a match to TRBD1. V was pared by 5 bases and J by 5 bases, with 14 bases of the junction left unmatched. The CDR3 runs 16 residues. Per the germline V gene, CDR1 is ENHRY and CDR2 is SYGVKD.

The table lists this clonotype with a few counts. The chain carries TRBV7-2 and TRBJ2-1, with 8 bases fitting TRBD2. The CDR3 covers 15 residues. Germline V lookup: CDR1 SGHTA, CDR2 FQGNSA. With V trimmed by 4 bases and J by 8 bases, 10 bases remained unmatched. For the CDR3, the DNA is TGTGCCAGCAGCTGGCTGGGCGGGGGGTTCGATGAGCAGTTCTTC. Its translation: CASSWLGGGFDEQFF. Together with reference TRBV7-2 and TRBJ2-1, the CDR3 gives the full variable domain: GAGVSQSPSNKVTEKGKDVELRCDPISGHTALYWYRQSLGQGLEFLIYFQGNSAPDKSGLPSDRFSAERTGGSVSTLTIQRTQQEDSAVYLCASSWLGGGFDEQFFGPGTRLTVL.